A selection of T cell receptor beta chains follows, all from one sample in a study of T cell repertoires in cytomegalovirus infection. Antigen specificity for these receptors is unknown. TCRdb processed the reads anew with MiXCR; each CDR3 protein has one entry. The repertoire includes 450,000 to 600,000 distinct CDR3 sequences, approximately 46% of them detected once, and 35% to 50% sits in the top ten. Sequencing was performed on cultured PBMCs, taken from culture after CMV antigen stimulation. These receptors came from a human donor in good health (CMV status not recorded). Some clones in this sample may be carry-over from other donors' samples. The CDR3 runs from the conserved cysteine through the conserved F or W. The D gene is left open where the match is weak. For some rows the clone size is stated as once, few or many, or as a class when expanded; others skip it.

V gene,clone size,D gene,J gene,CDR3 DNA,CDR3 protein
TRBV7-9,-,-,TRBJ1-1,TGTGCCAGCAGCCCTGCGTTGGGTGCTTTCTTT,CASSPALGAFF
TRBV11-2,few,-,TRBJ2-7,TGTGCCAGCAGCCCCCGGGACATCTCCTACGAGCAGTACTTC,CASSPRDISYEQYF
TRBV4-2,-,-,TRBJ1-4,TGTGCCAGCACCGACACTTATTTCGGGACGGCAACTAATGAAAAACTGTTTTTT,CASTDTYFGTATNEKLFF
TRBV7-6,-,TRBD1,TRBJ1-6,TGTGCCAGCAGCTTAGAAGGGACAGGGGTTTCACCCCTCCACTTT,CASSLEGTGVSPLHF
TRBV6-5,few,TRBD2,TRBJ2-1,TGTGCCAGCAGTTATGGGGCTAGCGGGAGGGGAAATGAGCAGTTCTTC,CASSYGASGRGNEQFF
TRBV27,-,TRBD1,TRBJ2-1,TGTGCCAGCAGCGGACAGGGGGCATGGAATGAGCAGTTCTTC,CASSGQGAWNEQFF
TRBV6-2/TRBV6-3,few,-,TRBJ1-6,TGTGCCAGCAGTTCGGACTGGGGATCACCCCTCCACTTT,CASSSDWGSPLHF
TRBV5-6,-,-,TRBJ1-6,TGTGCCAGCAGCTTGGACTGGGAACCCCTCCACTTT,CASSLDWEPLHF
TRBV7-2,many,TRBD2,TRBJ2-7,TGTGCCAGCAGCTTATTGGGACTAGCTTCCGAGCAGTACTTC,CASSLLGLASEQYF
TRBV7-2,few,-,TRBJ2-3,TGTGCCAGCAGCTTAATGTCTACGCAGTATTTT,CASSLMSTQYF
TRBV19,-,TRBD1,TRBJ2-1,TGTGCCACTAAAGAGGGACAGGGTTTTAAGTCCTACAATGAGCAGTTCTTC,CATKEGQGFKSYNEQFF
TRBV6-6,-,TRBD1,TRBJ2-7,TGTGCCGGCAAGACAGGGAACTACGAGCAGTACTTC,CAGKTGNYEQYF
TRBV12-3/TRBV12-4,few,-,TRBJ2-6,TGTGCCAGCAGGCGGAGCTCTGGGGCCAACGTCCTGACTTTC,CASRRSSGANVLTF
TRBV6-6,-,-,TRBJ2-3,TGTGCCACCAACCGGTTCTCAGATACGCAGTATTTT,CATNRFSDTQYF
TRBV18,-,TRBD1,TRBJ1-4,TGTGCCAGCTCACCCCCGACAGGGGGAAATGAAAAACTGTTTTTT,CASSPPTGGNEKLFF
TRBV6-7,-,-,TRBJ1-3,TGTGCCAGCAGTTACAAGCGGGGCAAGACTCTAAACACCATATATTTT,CASSYKRGKTLNTIYF
TRBV7-6,few,TRBD2,TRBJ2-5,TGTGCCAGCGGCGAGGGACTAGCGGAAGAGACCCAGTACTTC,CASGEGLAEETQYF
TRBV19,few,-,TRBJ1-1,TGTGCCAGTAGTAAGCCCAGGGGTCTGGAGGACACTGAAGCTTTCTTT,CASSKPRGLEDTEAFF
TRBV7-6,-,-,TRBJ1-2,TGTGCCAGCAGCTTAGATCCCCCCGGTGAACGTGCCAGGGGCTACACCTTC,CASSLDPPGERARGYTF
TRBV28,few,TRBD1,TRBJ1-2,TGTGCCAGCACCAGAGCAGGGGGTGCCTATGGCTACACCTTC,CASTRAGGAYGYTF
TRBV19,-,-,TRBJ1-4,TGTGCCAGTAGCCCCCTCCGGGGCAGGGGCGAAAAACTGTTTTTT,CASSPLRGRGEKLFF
TRBV2,-,TRBD1,TRBJ1-2,TGTGCCAGCAGTGCCGGGGGACAGGGAATTAATTATGGCTACACCTTC,CASSAGGQGINYGYTF
TRBV7-9,-,-,TRBJ1-5,TGTGCCAGCAGCCAAGGGGGTCAGCCCCAGCATTTT,CASSQGGQPQHF
TRBV7-2,few,TRBD2,TRBJ2-1,TGTGCCAGCAGCCCACGACTAGCCGGGGGTGAGCAGTTCTTC,CASSPRLAGGEQFF
TRBV12-3/TRBV12-4,-,TRBD2,TRBJ2-3,TGTGCCAGCAGATTCATACTAGCGGGACATACAGATACGCAGTATTTT,CASRFILAGHTDTQYF
TRBV7-8,-,TRBD1,TRBJ2-7,TGTGCCAGCAACGGGACAGAGCGCGAGCAGTACTTC,CASNGTEREQYF
TRBV6-5,-,-,TRBJ1-2,TGTGCCAGCAGTTCCTCCCGCAGGGTCGACTATGGCTACACCTTC,CASSSSRRVDYGYTF
TRBV20-1,-,-,TRBJ2-2,TGCAGTGCCCGGCCGGGGGCCACCGGGGAGCTGTTTTTT,CSARPGATGELFF
TRBV7-2,-,TRBD2,TRBJ2-1,TGTGCCAGCAGCTTGCTAGCGGGGGGGGTGGGGAATGAGCAGTTCTTC,CASSLLAGGVGNEQFF
TRBV20-1,-,-,TRBJ1-4,TGCAGTGCTAGAGACCCCGACCCGGGACCTAATGAAAAACTGTTTTTT,CSARDPDPGPNEKLFF
TRBV11-1,-,-,TRBJ1-6,TGTGCCAGCAGTCTAGAGGGGGGTCCGGTCTCACCCCTCCACTTT,CASSLEGGPVSPLHF
TRBV25-1,-,-,TRBJ2-5,TGTGCCAGCCAGGATGTAGGGATCGCAGAGGAGACCCAGTACTTC,CASQDVGIAEETQYF
TRBV7-6,-,-,TRBJ1-3,TGTGCCAGCAGCCGGACAGTCGGAAACACCATATATTTT,CASSRTVGNTIYF
TRBV5-4,-,-,TRBJ2-4,TGTGCCAGTCGCTTGGGGCCTGGCAAAAACATTCAGTACTTC,CASRLGPGKNIQYF
TRBV7-2,few,TRBD2,TRBJ2-1,TGTGCCAGCAGCTTACGGTGGGGCGGGGGGCCGGCCGATGAGCAGTTCTTC,CASSLRWGGGPADEQFF
TRBV7-8,few,-,TRBJ2-5,TGTGCCAGCATTCCTGTGGGTTGGGCGGAACAAGAGACCCAGTACTTC,CASIPVGWAEQETQYF
TRBV7-2,many,-,TRBJ2-7,TGTGCCAGCAGCTTAGAGGGCGGGGACTCCTACGAGCAGTACTTC,CASSLEGGDSYEQYF
TRBV5-4,-,TRBD2,TRBJ2-2,TGTGCCAGCAGCTTGGAGACTAGCGGTACCGGGGAGCTGTTTTTT,CASSLETSGTGELFF
TRBV20-1,-,-,TRBJ1-6,TGCAGTGCTAGTGAACAGAATCATAATTCACCCCTCCACTTT,CSASEQNHNSPLHF
TRBV19,-,TRBD1,TRBJ1-6,TGTGCCAGTAGTATACAGGGGGCTAATTCACCCCTCCACTTT,CASSIQGANSPLHF